The entry below gives a single T cell receptor (beta chain) sequence along with its context. Its binding antigen is unknown. Nothing much larger sits one base from this clone, and base qualities are not available. One collaborating source in Seattle enrolled patients while the patients were actively infected and followed the patients over time throughout the course of disease. Whole blood was collected in K2EDTA tubes by collaborating institutions according to the institutions' own protocols. For TCRbeta analysis, collaborators shipped samples as frozen whole blood, isolated PBMCs, or DNA extracted from either of those sample types. The immunoSEQ Assay, a bias-controlled multiplex PCR, was used to amplify TCRbeta CDR3 regions from genomic DNA. For the original study's pipeline: Within the assay, amplification of reference gene primers was used to estimate how many nucleated cells each sample contained. To quantify the absolute abundance of each unique TCRbeta CDR3 rearrangement, sequence reads were collapsed and filtered. For each sample, productive Simpson clonality was calculated as the square root of Simpson's diversity index across productive rearrangements. Here the immuneACCESS table is served through TCRdb, limited to in-frame sequences with V and J called. Missing clones are a known gap in these copies; in checked studies unresolved V genes cover under half, and the rest lacks a known reason. V and J calls plus clone size are reproduced from that table; the DNA served to infer D and trimming. This sample is represented by more than 150,000 clones; roughly 89% of them were singletons. The ten largest clones take up 12% of the sample.

The sample comes from a study of blood T cell repertoires in COVID-19 (dated by TCRdb to the early 2020s). As for the study more broadly: Collaborator samples came from the United States, Italy and Spain and covered acute and convalescent phases of COVID-19. The material from the prospective study consisted of cDNA or gDNA derived from T cells, B-cell-depleted T cells, or PBMCs. The dataset comprised deeply sampled blood TCRbeta repertoires from subjects exposed to, actively infected with, or recovered from COVID-19. A freely available public database, intended as a resource for researchers studying the immune response to SARS-CoV-2, is where the repertoires were released. The samples were drawn from the first 160 participants of the ongoing ImmuneRACE study and from some 1,300 subjects provided by 6 global collaborators. A de-identified subject ID, COVID-19 status, age in years and sex were almost always included in the sample metadata. Where HLA class I and class II types were available, the types were taken from metadata supplied by the sample provider, not from assay-based typing.

Points the paper makes about the study in general: Clinical and demographic metadata were provided uncurated, with the amount varying by source and participant.

The junction carries 10 bases between V and J, which are trimmed by 3 bases and 1 base respectively. Reading from cysteine to phenylalanine, the CDR3 counts 15 amino acids. Just the 45-base CDR3 DNA is kept, in frame starting at base 1. CDR1 KGHSH and CDR2 LQKENI were looked up in the germline V gene. The source is a woman in her 70s with COVID-19, enrolled during active disease. Sample: peripheral blood. Recombination linked TRBV18 to TRBJ1-3, with no D gene named confidently. Here is the DNA: TGTGCCAGCTCACCTGTACGGGATTCTGGAAACACCATATATTTT. This gives the protein CASSPVRDSGNTIYF.